The clone carrying this T cell receptor (beta chain) appeared many times. This entry is derived from a study of blood T cells in healthy people across ages. Through a sample-barcoded 5' primer and a J-beta primer mix, a second PCR was run for 7 to 11 cycles. TCRdb itself ran the 5' RACE reads through MiXCR, one entry per CDR3 protein. The repertoire holds about 780,000 distinct CDR3 sequences, with about 42% as singletons. This CDR3 contains 17 residues. Germline V lookup: CDR1 SGHTA, CDR2 FQGNSA. The trim removed 5 bases at V and 8 bases at J, leaving 11 bases unmatched. The sequence was collected from an elderly man in good health. Specimen: blood. This sequence joins TRBV7-2 and TRBJ2-1, with 14 nucleotides matching TRBD2. The chain's CDR3 is CASSPRRETSGRDEQFF. CDR3 bases: TGTGCCAGCAGCCCCCGCCGGGAGACTAGCGGGAGGGATGAGCAGTTCTTC.